One and the same sample provided the 12 T cell receptor beta chains below, sequenced in a study of shared clonotypes between healthy human individuals. Libraries were prepared by immunoSEQ multiplex PCR; TCRdb keeps only in-frame clonotypes and omits some of them. The repertoire holds around 1.4 million clones, approximately 98.5% seen once, with about 0.4% in the top ten. The sample consisted of naive CD4+ T cells sorted from blood. Subset specified: CD45RA+ positively selected. The receptors were gathered from a man aged 25-45 years in good health.

The rearrangement links TRBV6-4 to TRBJ2-5, with 9 bases identical to TRBD2. Germline V gives CDR1 MRHNA, CDR2 SNTAGT. The CDR3 loop spans 16 amino acids. V lost 1 base, J lost 1 base, and 4 bases stayed unmatched. CDR3 in DNA: TGTGCCAGCAGTGACTGGCGGGAGGGATTCCAAGAGACCCAGTACTTC. Encoded protein: CASSDWREGFQETQYF.

The chain couples TRBV2 to TRBJ1-2, with D unclear. Germline V gene data show CDR1 as SNHLY and CDR2 as FYNNEI. The V gene lost 6 bases and the J gene lost 1 base, with 12 bases spanning the gap. This CDR3 is built from 14 residues. The CDR3 DNA reads as TGTGCCAGCAGCGCCCGAACCCTTAACTATGGCTACACCTTC. The encoded protein is CASSARTLNYGYTF.

Of note for this clone: The sample holds other DNA sequences that translate to the same CDR3. The chain is built from TRBV5-1 and TRBJ1-1; D may be TRBD1 (6 bases). V was trimmed by 2 bases and J by 1 base, leaving 12 bases between them. The germline CDR1 and CDR2 sequences are SGHRS and YFSETQ. The CDR3 spans 15 residues. The DNA of the CDR3 is TGCGCCAGCAGCTTAACAGGGCTCGGGAACACTGAAGCTTTCTTT. It encodes CASSLTGLGNTEAFF.

The chain joins TRBV10-3 to TRBJ2-3; D is perhaps TRBD1 or TRBD2 (5 bases each). This CDR3 has 13 residues. V was pared by 8 bases and J by 1 base, with 10 bases between. Germline V CDR1 and CDR2: ENHRY, SYGVKD. The DNA of the CDR3 is TGTGCCATCTCCATGGGACGCACAGATACGCAGTATTTT. Translation gives CAISMGRTDTQYF.

The rearrangement joins TRBV5-1 to TRBJ2-2; tentative D call: TRBD2 (5 bases). Trimming left V 0 bases short and J 5 bases short, with 11 bases between. Germline loops: CDR1 SGHRS, CDR2 YFSETQ. The CDR3 spans 15 residues. The CDR3 region has the DNA TGCGCCAGCAGCTTGGATCGGGGATTTACCGGGGAGCTGTTTTTT. Residues: CASSLDRGFTGELFF.

The chain uses TRBV28 and TRBJ2-6; TRBD1 matches 10 bases. J lost 3 bases, V lost 5 bases, and 7 bases had no gene match. The germline gives CDR1 MDHEN, CDR2 SYDVKM. The CDR3 spans 17 residues. The CDR3 nucleotides are TGTGCCAGCAGTACTCCGGGACAGGGGCATGGGGCCAACGTCCTGACTTTC. Protein sequence: CASSTPGQGHGANVLTF.

The chain links TRBV11-2 to TRBJ2-3; D might be TRBD1 or TRBD2, each matching 5 bases. V lost 7 bases and J lost 6, with 8 bases in between. The CDR3 contains 11 residues. CDR1 SGHAT and CDR2 FQNNGV come from the germline V gene. The CDR3 DNA reads TGTGCCAGCACGGGGCGGGATACGCAGTATTTT. It yields the protein CASTGRDTQYF.

This chain links TRBV27 with TRBJ2-3; the D is unclear. From germline, CDR1 is MNHEY and CDR2 SMNVEV (reference sequence). V lost 6 bases and J 4 bases, leaving 14 bases between the germline ends. This CDR3 is built from 14 residues. The CDR3 DNA follows: TGTGCCAGCAGCCCCCTTCGGCGAGCAGATACGCAGTATTTT. Its translation is CASSPLRRADTQYF.

The chain combines TRBV5-4 with TRBJ2-5, with 10 nucleotides matching TRBD2. CDR3 length equals 19 residues. The V gene end was trimmed by 5 bases and the J gene end by 2 bases; junction bases not matched to a gene: 18. CDR1 is SGHNT, CDR2 YYREEE, per germline (reference sequence). The CDR3 spells CASSWPASGRGSGQETQYF. The CDR3 nucleotides are TGTGCCAGCAGTTGGCCCGCTAGCGGGAGAGGGAGCGGGCAAGAGACCCAGTACTTC.

Turning to this clone: Other DNA sequences in this sample translate to the same CDR3. The chain joins TRBV7-9 to TRBJ1-5; weak D call: TRBD1 (5 bases). From germline, CDR1 is SEHNR and CDR2 FQNEAQ (reference sequence). Between the trimmed V and J ends, which lost 1 base and 7 bases, there was a span of 11 bases. This CDR3 has 14 amino acids. CDR3 region: CASSLGGWGQPQHF. CDR3 in DNA: TGTGCCAGCAGCTTAGGGGGTTGGGGGCAGCCCCAGCATTTT.

The chain combines TRBV19 with TRBJ1-3; D is uncertain. The CDR3 runs 14 residues. V was pared by 3 bases and J by 2 bases, with 8 bases between. Germline CDR1 is LNHDA and CDR2 is SQIVND (reference sequence). The CDR3 DNA sequence: TGTGCCAGTAGTATCGGCCCGGCTGGAAACACCATATATTTT. It yields the protein CASSIGPAGNTIYF.

The V gene is TRBV4-3, the J gene TRBJ2-2, with TRBD1 identical over 9 bases. V lost 2 bases, J lost 6 bases, and 16 bases stayed unmatched. Germline lookup yields CDR1 LGHNA and CDR2 YSLEER. CDR3 size: 19 residues. CDR3: CASSQKQTGGRGRPGELFF. CDR3 DNA: TGCGCCAGCAGCCAAAAACAAACAGGGGGCCGGGGGAGACCCGGGGAGCTGTTTTTT.